This T cell receptor beta chain stems from a study of T cells and Merkel cell carcinoma outcomes. V dropped 0 bases and J dropped 3 bases, with 14 bases sitting between them. The CDR3 runs 16 residues. Germline V lookup: CDR1 MNHEY, CDR2 SMNVEV (reference sequence). Findings and caveats of the study: Reportedly, T-cell repertoire with density predicts Merkel cell carcinoma outcomes.

With respect to this clone: Its specificity is unknown.

Repertoires were generated with immunoSEQ multiplex PCR, while TCRdb's copy carries only in-frame clones and drops some. This sample has 10,000 or so clones, with roughly 95% found just once. The chain employs TRBV27 and TRBJ1-1; D remains ambiguous. The sequencing input was tumor tissue from Merkel cell carcinoma. This sequence originates from a human donor with Merkel cell carcinoma. The CDR3 DNA is TGTGCCAGCAGTTTATCGGGCGGGATGGGGTACACTGAAGCTTTCTTT. This gives the protein CASSLSGGMGYTEAFF.